A selection of T cell receptor beta chains follows, all from one sample in a study of cytomegalovirus exposure and HLA in healthy donors. The repertoire was sequenced with immunoSEQ multiplex PCR; TCRdb's copy has only in-frame clones and lacks some. The data contain tens of thousands of clones, roughly 80% of them singletons. Sequencing input: PBMCs. These receptors originate from a woman between 40 and 50 years old in good health and CMV-seropositive. Both conserved end residues are part of each CDR3. D genes are given only for firm matches. The size of a clone is reported for some rows only, either as once, few or many, or as a class for expanded clones.

d_call	v_call	j_call	clone_size	cdr3_nt	cdr3_aa
TRBD1	TRBV6-6	TRBJ2-1	.	TGTGCCAGCAGTTACGCGACAGGGGGGAATGAGCAGTTCTTC	CASSYATGGNEQFF
.	TRBV18	TRBJ1-4	.	TGTGCCAGCTCACCAGGCACAGTTGAAAAACTGTTTTTT	CASSPGTVEKLFF
.	TRBV19	TRBJ1-1	.	TGTGCCAGTAGCATAGAACTAGGGAAGAGGTCACAGACTGAAGCTTTCTTT	CASSIELGKRSQTEAFF
.	TRBV5-1	TRBJ1-1	.	TGCGCCAGCAGCTTGGATCCCTCCGGTACTGAAGCTTTCTTT	CASSLDPSGTEAFF
.	TRBV18	TRBJ1-1	.	TGTGCCAGCTCACCCATTGCGGGGGCTGACACTGAAGCTTTCTTT	CASSPIAGADTEAFF
.	TRBV5-1	TRBJ1-1	once	TGCGCCAGCAGCCCGGGGTCCCTCATGAACACTGAAGCTTTCTTT	CASSPGSLMNTEAFF
TRBD1	TRBV5-4	TRBJ1-6	.	TGTGCCAGCAGCTTCGGACAGGGAAATTCACCCCTCCACTTT	CASSFGQGNSPLHF
.	TRBV7-2	TRBJ2-6	.	TGTGCCAGCAGCTTAGGAGGACAGTTCTCTGGGGCCAACGTCCTGACTTTC	CASSLGGQFSGANVLTF
.	TRBV10-3	TRBJ1-1	.	TGTGCCATCAGTGAGTTCCCGGGGGGTGGTGAAGCTTTCTTT	CAISEFPGGGEAFF
TRBD2	TRBV6-4	TRBJ2-1	.	TGTGCCAGCAGTACAGAAGCGGGGTCCTACAATGAGCAGTTCTTC	CASSTEAGSYNEQFF
TRBD2	TRBV5-6	TRBJ2-7	.	TGTGCCAGCAGCCCCAGGGTGCGGGGGGCCTCCTACGAGCAGTACTTC	CASSPRVRGASYEQYF
.	TRBV5-1	TRBJ1-1	.	TGCGCCAGCAGCTCCTACAGGGTTGGTAACACTGAAGCTTTCTTT	CASSSYRVGNTEAFF
TRBD2	TRBV5-1	TRBJ2-3	once	TGCGCCAGCAGAAGTGGGGGGGCAGATACGCAGTATTTT	CASRSGGADTQYF
.	TRBV4-1	TRBJ1-2	.	TGCGCCAGCAGCCAAGGATTCCGGTATGGCTACACCTTC	CASSQGFRYGYTF
.	TRBV5-1	TRBJ1-1	few	TGCGCCAGCAGCTGGGGCCGCGACATGAACACTGAAGCTTTCTTT	CASSWGRDMNTEAFF
TRBD1	TRBV7-2	TRBJ1-2	few	TGTGCCAGCAGCTTCCCCCACAGGGGGATAAATGGCTACACCTTC	CASSFPHRGINGYTF
TRBD1	TRBV30	TRBJ1-6	once	TGTGCATCTGGGACAGGGTCTTCACCCCTCCACTTT	CASGTGSSPLHF
.	TRBV7-9	TRBJ1-4	.	TGTTCCAGCAGCTTAAGCAGGGTCGGTCGTGAAAAACTGTTTTTT	CSSSLSRVGREKLFF
TRBD1	TRBV7-3	TRBJ1-1	.	TGTGCCAGCAGCCCTACAGGGGGCGGCACTGAAGCTTTCTTT	CASSPTGGGTEAFF
.	TRBV7-2	TRBJ2-4	.	TGTGCCAGCTCTAAAAAGGGGGGGAACATTCAGTACTTC	CASSKKGGNIQYF
.	TRBV28	TRBJ1-2	.	TGTGCCAGCAACCAGGCACCGCTCATTGGGGGCTACACCTTC	CASNQAPLIGGYTF
.	TRBV7-9	TRBJ1-1	.	TGTGCCAGCAGCTTATTCGAGGGAGCTTTCTTT	CASSLFEGAFF
.	TRBV9	TRBJ1-2	.	TGTGCCAGCAGCGTAGGGAAGGACTTCCCCTATGGCTACACCTTC	CASSVGKDFPYGYTF
.	TRBV5-4	TRBJ2-1	.	TGTGCCAGCAGCACCATTCGAGGGGAGGATGAGCAGTTCTTC	CASSTIRGEDEQFF
.	TRBV9	TRBJ2-1	.	TGTGCCAGCAGCCTATCTGGACAACCCTACAATGAGCAGTTCTTC	CASSLSGQPYNEQFF
.	TRBV6-1	TRBJ2-7	.	TGTGCCAGCAGTAACTCGCCAATCTACGAGCAGTACTTC	CASSNSPIYEQYF
.	TRBV4-2	TRBJ1-1	.	TGTGCCAGCAGCCAAGATCGCTGGGGAAATCGGGGCACTGAAGCTTTCTTT	CASSQDRWGNRGTEAFF
TRBD1	TRBV7-8	TRBJ2-3	few	TGTGCCAGCAGCACTGGGACAGGACTCTACACAGATACGCAGTATTTT	CASSTGTGLYTDTQYF
TRBD1	TRBV5-1	TRBJ1-3	.	TGCGCCAGCAGCTTGGGGGACAGTTTCTCTGGAAACACCATATATTTT	CASSLGDSFSGNTIYF
.	TRBV27	TRBJ2-7	.	TGTGCCAGCGCCGCAGGGGCCAACTACGAGCAGTACTTC	CASAAGANYEQYF
TRBD1	TRBV15	TRBJ2-7	few	TGTGCCACCAGCACACAGGGGAGCGGCGAGCAGTACTTC	CATSTQGSGEQYF
TRBD1	TRBV6-1	TRBJ2-7	.	TGTGCCAGCAGTGAAACCCTGGGACAGGCCGCGGAGCAGTACTTC	CASSETLGQAAEQYF
TRBD2	TRBV5-1	TRBJ2-1	few	TGCGCCAGCAGCTCGGGACTAGCGGAGGCCTACAATGAGCAGTTCTTC	CASSSGLAEAYNEQFF
TRBD1	TRBV4-1	TRBJ1-6	.	TGCGCCAGCAGCCCCCGGGACAGTCTGAATTCACCCCTCCACTTT	CASSPRDSLNSPLHF
TRBD2	TRBV6-1	TRBJ2-1	.	TGTGCCAGCAGTGAGACTAGCGGGGGGTACTACAATGAGCAGTTCTTC	CASSETSGGYYNEQFF